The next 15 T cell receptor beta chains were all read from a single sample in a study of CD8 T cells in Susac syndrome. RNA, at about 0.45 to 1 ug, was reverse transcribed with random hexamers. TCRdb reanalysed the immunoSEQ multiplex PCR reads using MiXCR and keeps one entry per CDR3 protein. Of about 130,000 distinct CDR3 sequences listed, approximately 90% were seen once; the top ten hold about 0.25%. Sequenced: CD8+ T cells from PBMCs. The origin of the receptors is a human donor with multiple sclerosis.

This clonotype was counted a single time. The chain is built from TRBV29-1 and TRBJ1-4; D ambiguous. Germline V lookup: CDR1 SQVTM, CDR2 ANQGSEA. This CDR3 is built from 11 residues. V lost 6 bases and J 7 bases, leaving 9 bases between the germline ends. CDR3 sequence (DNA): TGCAGCGTCAGTGGAGGTGAAAAACTGTTTTTT. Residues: CSVSGGEKLFF.

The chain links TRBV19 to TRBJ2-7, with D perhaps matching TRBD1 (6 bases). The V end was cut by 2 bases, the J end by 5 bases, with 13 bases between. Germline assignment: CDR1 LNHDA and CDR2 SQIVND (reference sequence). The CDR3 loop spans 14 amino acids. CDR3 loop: CASSIRQGLNEQYF. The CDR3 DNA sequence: TGTGCCAGTAGTATACGGCAGGGGTTGAACGAGCAGTACTTC.

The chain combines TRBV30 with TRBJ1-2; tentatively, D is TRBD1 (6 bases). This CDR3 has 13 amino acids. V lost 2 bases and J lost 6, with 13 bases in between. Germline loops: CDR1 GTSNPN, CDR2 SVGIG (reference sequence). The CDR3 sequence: CAWSSGAGDGYTF. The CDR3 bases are TGTGCCTGGAGTTCGGGGGCGGGAGATGGCTACACCTTC. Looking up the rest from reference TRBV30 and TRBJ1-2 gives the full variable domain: SQTIHQWPATLVQPVGSPLSLECTVEGTSNPNLYWYRQAAGRGLQLLFYSVGIGQISSEVPQNLSASRPQDRQFILSSKKLLLSDSGFYLCAWSSGAGDGYTFGSGTRLTVV.

CDR3 residues: CASSLEPQGQVNTGELFF. DNA of the CDR3: TGTGCCAGCAGCTTAGAGCCTCAGGGACAGGTGAACACCGGGGAGCTGTTTTTT. The chain links TRBV7-8 to TRBJ2-2, with 8 bases that match TRBD1. The CDR3 totals 18 residues. Germline V gives CDR1 SGHVS, CDR2 FQNEAQ. The ends lost 1 base at V and 1 base at J; junction bases unmatched: 8.

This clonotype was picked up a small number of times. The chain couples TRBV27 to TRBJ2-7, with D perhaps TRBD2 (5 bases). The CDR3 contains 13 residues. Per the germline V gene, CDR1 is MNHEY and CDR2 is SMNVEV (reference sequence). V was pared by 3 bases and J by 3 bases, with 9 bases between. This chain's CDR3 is CASSLRGNYEQYF. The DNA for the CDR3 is TGTGCCAGCAGTTTGAGAGGGAACTACGAGCAGTACTTC.

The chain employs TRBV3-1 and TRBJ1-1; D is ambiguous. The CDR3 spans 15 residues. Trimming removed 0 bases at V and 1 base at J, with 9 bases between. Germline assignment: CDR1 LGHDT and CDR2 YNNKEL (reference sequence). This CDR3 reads CASSQDLNTNTEAFF. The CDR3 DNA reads TGTGCCAGCAGCCAAGATCTCAATACGAACACTGAAGCTTTCTTT.

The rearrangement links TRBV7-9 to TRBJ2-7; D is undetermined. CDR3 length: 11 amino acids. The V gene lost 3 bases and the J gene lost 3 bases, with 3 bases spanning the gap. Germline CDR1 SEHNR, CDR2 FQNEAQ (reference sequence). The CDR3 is CASSFHYEQYF. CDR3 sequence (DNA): TGTGCCAGCAGCTTCCACTACGAGCAGTACTTC.

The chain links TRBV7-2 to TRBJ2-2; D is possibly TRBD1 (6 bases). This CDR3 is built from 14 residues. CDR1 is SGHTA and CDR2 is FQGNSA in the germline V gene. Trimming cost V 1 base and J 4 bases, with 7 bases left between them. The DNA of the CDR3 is TGTGCCAGCAGCTTAGACAGGGTCACCGGGGAGCTGTTTTTT. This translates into CASSLDRVTGELFF.

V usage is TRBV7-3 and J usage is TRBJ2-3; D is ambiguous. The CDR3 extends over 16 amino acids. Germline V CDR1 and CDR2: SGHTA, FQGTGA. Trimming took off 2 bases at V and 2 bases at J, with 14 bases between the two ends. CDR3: CASSLGIGQNTDTQYF. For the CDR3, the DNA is TGTGCCAGCAGCTTAGGGATTGGGCAGAACACAGATACGCAGTATTTT.

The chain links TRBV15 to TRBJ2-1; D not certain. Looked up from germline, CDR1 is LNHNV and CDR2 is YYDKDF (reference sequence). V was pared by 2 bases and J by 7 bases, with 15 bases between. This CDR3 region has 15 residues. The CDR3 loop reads CATSRSHDLYNEQFF. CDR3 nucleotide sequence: TGTGCCACCAGCAGATCTCACGATCTGTATAATGAGCAGTTCTTC.

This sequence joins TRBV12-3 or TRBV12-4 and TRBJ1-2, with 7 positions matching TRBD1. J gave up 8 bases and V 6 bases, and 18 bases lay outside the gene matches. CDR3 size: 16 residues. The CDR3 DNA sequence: TGTGCCAGCAGCCATCGTGCCCAGGGGGTTACATACGGCTACACCTTC. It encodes CASSHRAQGVTYGYTF.

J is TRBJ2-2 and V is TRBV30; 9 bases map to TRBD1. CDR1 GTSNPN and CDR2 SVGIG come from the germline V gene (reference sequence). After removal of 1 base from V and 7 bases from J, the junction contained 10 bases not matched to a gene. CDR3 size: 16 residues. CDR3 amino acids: CAWSADRDRDYGELFF. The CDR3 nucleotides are TGTGCCTGGAGTGCGGACCGGGACAGGGACTACGGGGAGCTGTTTTTT.

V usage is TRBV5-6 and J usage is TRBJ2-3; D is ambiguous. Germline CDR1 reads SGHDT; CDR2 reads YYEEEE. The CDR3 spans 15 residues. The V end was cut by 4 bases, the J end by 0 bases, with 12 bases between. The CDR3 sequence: CASSLWPPSTDTQYF. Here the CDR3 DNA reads TGTGCCAGCAGCCTATGGCCTCCTAGCACAGATACGCAGTATTTT. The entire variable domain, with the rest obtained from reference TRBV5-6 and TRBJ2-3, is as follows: DAGVTQSPTHLIKTRGQQVTLRCSPKSGHDTVSWYQQALGQGPQFIFQYYEEEERQRGNFPDRFSGHQFPNYSSELNVNALLLGDSALYLCASSLWPPSTDTQYFGPGTRLTVL.

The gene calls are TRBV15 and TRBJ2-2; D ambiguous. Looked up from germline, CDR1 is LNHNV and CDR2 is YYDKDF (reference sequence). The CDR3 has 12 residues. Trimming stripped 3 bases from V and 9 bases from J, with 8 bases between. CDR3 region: CATSSPPRELFF. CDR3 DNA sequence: TGTGCCACCAGCAGTCCCCCCCGGGAGCTGTTTTTT.

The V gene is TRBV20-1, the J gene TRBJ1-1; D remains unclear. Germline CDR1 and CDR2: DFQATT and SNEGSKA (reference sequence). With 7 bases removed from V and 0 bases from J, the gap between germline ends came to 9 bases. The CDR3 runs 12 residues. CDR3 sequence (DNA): TGCAGTGTACGCAGGCTGAACACTGAAGCTTTCTTT. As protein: CSVRRLNTEAFF.